The clone carrying this T cell receptor beta chain was counted ten times or more. What it recognizes is unknown. This record belongs to a study of regulatory T cells in long-lasting Graves disease. About the research overall: Graves' cases, newly diagnosed, had used antithyroid drugs under 3 months. The study, taken as a whole, reports: Repertoires from persistent disease leaned toward TRBV28, TRBJ1-2 and TRBJ2-5.

As for time point: newly diagnosed GD, antithyroid drugs for less than 3 months. Preparation of the TCR library used RNA extracted from PBMCs. Both iRepertoire HTBI primers and Arm-PCR of CDR3 regions were used to build the TCR beta libraries. TCRdb re-derived calls from the multiplex PCR reads in MiXCR, one entry per CDR3 protein. The sample consists of 380,000 or so distinct CDR3 sequences, around 15% of them appearing once. Trimming pared 6 bases from V and 3 bases from J, leaving 9 bases between. Germline values: CDR1 MNHEY, CDR2 SMNVEV (reference sequence). The CDR3 contains 12 residues. These same records also appear under a second study, on T cells in Graves' hyperthyroidism and ophthalmopathy. That paper states: The primer set for the first-round RT-PCR of the TCR CDR3 was HTBI. In blood, most of the thyroid clonotypes expanded above 0.001 were also present.

This sample comprised peripheral blood mononuclear cells (PBMCs), obtained at new diagnosis, from a patient treated with antithyroid drugs. The sequence derives from a woman younger than 30 with Graves disease. The chain links TRBV27 to TRBJ2-7; D gene unclear. CDR3 protein: CASRTGLYEQYF. CDR3 nucleotides: TGTGCCAGCAGGACGGGTCTCTACGAGCAGTACTTC.